This T cell receptor beta chain was observed in a study of shared clonotypes between healthy human individuals. The overall study: Three CD4 naive, three CD4 memory, two CD8 naive and one CD8 memory plate were used per donor.

It was about 210 ng DNA, about 30,000 T cell genomes, that sorted-subset replicate PCRs used. Libraries were prepared by immunoSEQ multiplex PCR; TCRdb keeps only in-frame clonotypes and omits some of them. The sample holds about 380,000 clones, about 96% seen once. All donors were Caucasian adults living in Nashville, Tennessee. CDR1 and CDR2 from the germline V gene are SEHNR and FQNEAQ (reference sequence). The CDR3 has 13 residues. V gave up 2 bases and J gave up 4 bases; unmatched junction bases: 2. This TCR was sampled from a man aged 25 to 40 in good health. The sequencing sample was made of memory CD8+ T cells sorted from blood. Stated subset: CD45RO+ cells pooled with CCR7-negative TemRA cells. The chain recombines TRBV7-9 with TRBJ2-7, with 7 bases matching TRBD2. CDR3 in DNA: TGTGCCAGCAGCTTAAGCGGGATTTACGAGCAGTACTTC. Translating it yields CASSLSGIYEQYF. The whole variable domain, filled in from reference TRBV7-9 and TRBJ2-7, reads DTGVSQNPRHKITKRGQNVTFRCDPISEHNRLYWYRQTLGQGPEFLTYFQNEAQLEKSRLLSDRFSAERPKGSFSTLEIQRTEQGDSAMYLCASSLSGIYEQYFGPGTRLTVT.